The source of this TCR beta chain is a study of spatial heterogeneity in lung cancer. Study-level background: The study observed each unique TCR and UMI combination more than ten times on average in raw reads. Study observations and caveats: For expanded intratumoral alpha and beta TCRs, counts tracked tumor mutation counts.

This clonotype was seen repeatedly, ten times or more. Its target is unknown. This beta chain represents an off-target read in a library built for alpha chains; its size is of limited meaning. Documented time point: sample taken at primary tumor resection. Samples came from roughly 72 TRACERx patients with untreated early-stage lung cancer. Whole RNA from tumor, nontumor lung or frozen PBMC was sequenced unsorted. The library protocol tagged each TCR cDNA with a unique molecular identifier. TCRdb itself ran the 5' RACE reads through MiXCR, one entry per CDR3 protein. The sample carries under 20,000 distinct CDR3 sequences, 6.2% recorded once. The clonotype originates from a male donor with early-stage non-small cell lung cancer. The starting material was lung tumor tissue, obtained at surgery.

The CDR3 DNA reads as TGTGCCAGCAGCTTGTATCCCGGGACAGGCGGCGAGCAGTACTTC. Residues: CASSLYPGTGGEQYF. The chain employs TRBV5-6 and TRBJ2-7; TRBD1 aligns across 8 bases. This CDR3 has 15 amino acids. Germline CDR1 SGHDT, CDR2 YYEEEE. The J segment lost 6 bases and the V segment lost 1 base, leaving 9 bases of the junction unmatched.